This note documents a single TCR beta chain sequence. Its antigen specificity is not known. No much larger clonotype is one base removed from it; base qualities were not supplied. The cohort consisted of more than 650 healthy bone marrow donors. At the time of sampling, all cohort members were nominally healthy, though unrecorded immune exposures were likely present. The donor was CMV seropositive and belonged to the group of 250 to 300 seropositive cohort members. Every donor gave a peripheral blood sample, and the peripheral blood mononuclear cells from that sample were used for TCR beta sequencing. The Qiagen DNeasy Blood Extraction Kit was used to extract genomic DNA from the blood cell samples. The sample comes from a study of cytomegalovirus exposure and HLA in healthy donors (dated by TCRdb to between 2016 and 2019). About the full investigation: In an earlier analysis of around 540 of the donors, about 270 Gb of sequence data and roughly 100 million unique TCR beta sequences from about 180 million T cells were reported. An early release covering roughly 580 HLA-typed donors comprised around 300 gigabases of sequencing data and 85 million to 100 million unique TCR sequences. Of the roughly 400 genotyped donors, around 81% fell in the genetic ancestry cluster associated with self-reported Caucasian donors. The aim of the study was to test whether cataloging public T cell receptors could identify signatures of past pathogen exposure. Using immunosequencing, the study profiled T cell repertoires from 666 subjects and related those repertoires to cytomegalovirus serostatus. In addition to the first cohort of 650 to 750 subjects, a separate validation cohort of 100 to 150 different subjects was used. High-throughput TCR immunosequencing, statistical association of individual TCRs with disease status, and machine learning were combined to predict cytomegalovirus infection status. A later analysis re-analyzed previously published TCR beta repertoires from roughly 600 donors and added high-resolution HLA genotyping to study TCR occurrence patterns. Rather than drawing on any new phenotypic data, the later analysis identified candidate immune exposures from TCR beta sequences and the way those sequences occurred across donors. To decide whether each TCR beta V gene segment behaved as functional or pseudogenic, an earlier analysis of several hundred of the donors relied on high-throughput TCR beta sequencing. Donor age, sex, ethnicity and CMV serostatus were compiled together with the repertoire data. Genome-wide SNP genotypes for about three fifths of the 666 donors were used in a later genetic analysis, which treated that subset as a discovery cohort. All discovery cohort repertoires had been generated using a single sequencing platform. HLA typing included class I and class II loci at four-digit resolution. Typing coverage varied by locus: roughly 620-640 donors for A, B, C, DRB1 and DQB1; approximately 500 for DQA1; some 610 for DPA1; around 450 for DPB1. Roughly 5 DR-DQ haplotypes were treated as single units for association and clustering because of strong linkage in the cohort. Among about 390 genotyped donors of the cohort, an average of roughly 240,000 unique TCR beta nucleotide sequences were sequenced per donor, around a sixth of them non-productive.

The method behind the library was the immunoSEQ multiplex PCR assay. The multiplex PCR relied on a mix of 60 forward primers for TCR Vbeta segments and 13 reverse primers for TCR Jbeta segments. The CDR3 region of rearranged TCR beta genes was amplified from genomic DNA with a multiplex PCR assay. The amplified TCR beta libraries were sequenced on the Illumina HiSeq System as 87-base-pair reads. Per the source publication's procedure: Across the 700 or so repertoires, a later analysis counted 80 million or so unique TCR beta chains, roughly 11 million of which were shared by at least two donors. Raw reads were error-corrected and collapsed into unique sequences by a nearest-neighbor algorithm in which closely related sequences were merged to remove PCR and sequencing errors. V, D and J gene segments were assigned by aligning CDR3 sequences to IMGT reference sequences. For a sequence to be retained, at least a six-nucleotide match to both a V gene segment and a J gene segment was required. A rearrangement counted as productive if the CDR3 had no stop codons and remained in frame with V and J, and every other rearrangement counted as non-productive. Following IMGT convention, CDR3 was defined as the stretch from the second conserved V-encoded cysteine to the conserved J-encoded phenylalanine. The earlier analysis of 587 of the donors excluded sequences that lacked an unambiguous match to a single V gene segment. An earlier analysis of 500 to 700 of the donors classified V segments as functional when productive rearrangements were above 56.7% and as segregating when the standard deviation between donors was above 5%. A statistical classification framework was developed to diagnose cytomegalovirus status using the catalog of TCR beta chain sequences. V and J gene assignment, in a later analysis, came from comparing TCR nucleotide sequences with IMGT/GENE-DB human TR gene sequences. A later analysis assigned CDR3 sequences and most-parsimonious VDJ recombination scenarios with the TCRdist pipeline. In a later analysis, each TCR beta chain was defined by its CDR3 amino acid sequence together with its V-gene family, and reads without a unique V-gene family were excluded. In a later analysis, 450 to 600 highly shared, low-generation-probability nucleotide sequences were removed to address suspected cross-contamination and a sequencing artifact. In a later analysis, a clonal expansion index was calculated for each public chain from normalized within-repertoire ranks of inferred template counts. A later analysis computed generation probabilities with a VDJ recombination model fitted to out-of-frame rearrangements, and checked the results against IGoR. A later analysis scored TCR-TCR, TCR-HLA and TCR-CMV co-occurrence with hypergeometric tests, applying a repertoire-size bias correction to TCR pairs. In a later analysis, false discovery rates were estimated by permuting HLA or CMV assignments 20 times. In a later analysis, co-occurring TCRs were grouped using DBSCAN, and TCRdist sequence similarity was added for clustering within HLA-allele-positive subsets. Repertoires with fewer than 30,000 or more than 120,000 public chains, plus five repertoires with anomalous nucleotide sharing, were excluded from co-occurrence clustering. TCRdb took over this immuneACCESS table, retaining in-frame rearrangements with V and J assigned. Such tables are incomplete; in checked studies, under half of the missing clones stem from an unresolved V gene, and the remainder is unexplained. That table furnishes V, J and clone size, whereas the DNA furnished D and trimming. The sample table contains about 190,000 clones; only one count was recorded for approximately 82% of them. Clones ranked in the top ten supply about 2% of the sample.

Inclusive of the bounding cysteine and phenylalanine, the CDR3 is 15 residues long. CDR3 DNA only is kept here, 45 bases in frame from base 1. V is cut by 0 bases and J by 1 base, and the space between the germline ends is 9 bases. CDR1 and CDR2 are read off the germline V gene (reference sequence) as MNHNY and SVGAGI. What the authors observed across the whole study: When HLA alleles, especially DR and DQ, strongly co-occurred, attributing TCR associations to individual alleles was difficult. It was suggested by the authors that the approach could potentially be generalized to other disease states and immunological phenotypes. In a later analysis, the rate of TCR association differed among HLA loci, with DRB1 alleles having the most associated TCRs and HLA-C alleles having the fewest. Because counts were too low, more than 15 rarely observed V segments, including chromosome 9 orphons, were excluded from the earlier analysis of some 590 of the donors. A later analysis found that most CMV-associated TCR beta chains appeared HLA-restricted, with HLA associations seemingly driven largely by CMV exposure. The cohort was sequenced for TCR beta chains only, and without alpha or paired-chain data the features that could be detected were limited. Some IMGT-functional V segments, including TRBV6-2 and TRBV6-3, could not be told apart with the 87-base-pair reads, so those segments were excluded. Because some donors lacked HLA typing at each locus, the association tests relied only on the typed subset. A cluster of highly shared sequence variants was judged likely to represent a technical artifact of the sequencing pipeline. The study listed 150 to 200 TCR beta chains as associated with cytomegalovirus. Immune exposure information for the cohort was limited to CMV serostatus. Sequencing depth was assumed to be roughly uniform across donors in the presence/absence analyses, though that assumption may not hold. Cytomegalovirus status was reported to be diagnosed by the classifier with high specificity and sensitivity in both the original and validation cohorts. A later genetic analysis reported fewer N-insertions in productive TCRs among donors in an Asian-associated ancestry cluster than the 666-donor mean. An association between a missense DCLRE1C variant and V-gene and J-gene trimming of TCR beta chains was found in a later genetic analysis and replicated in an independent cohort. A few of the identified cytomegalovirus-associated TCR beta chains were confirmed in vitro to be specific for cytomegalovirus antigens. Specific HLA alleles were associated with 16,951 TCR beta sequences at a false discovery rate of 0.05 in a later analysis. Most TCR sequences were observed very rarely across donors, whereas some public TCRs were present in many individuals. A later analysis found that HLA-associated TCR beta chains were more clonally expanded and had lower generation probabilities than equally common non-associated chains. A further reported finding was that TCR beta sequences accurately predicted the HLA-A and HLA-B alleles for most subjects in the first cohort. An earlier analysis of approximately 530 of the donors showed that most TCR beta V segments appeared in productive rearrangements either about 90% or about 30% of the time, which broadly matched IMGT annotations. A later analysis reported that several top co-occurrence clusters appeared linked to parvovirus B19, influenza, CMV and Epstein-Barr virus. Linkage disequilibrium might explain the correlated functional status among segregating V segments, but an unknown experimental factor could not be excluded.

Sequences were obtained from PBMCs. The receptor was isolated from a woman between 18 and 30 years old in good health and CMV-seropositive. The chain uses TRBV6-6 and TRBJ2-5, with the D gene not clear enough to name. In nucleotide form, the sequence is TGTGCCAGCAGTTACTCGCGTACTACCCAAGAGACCCAGTACTTC. Translated, this gives CASSYSRTTQETQYF.